This TCR beta chain was recovered during a study of blood T cell repertoires in COVID-19. Whole-study context: Acute and convalescent COVID-19 specimens originated in the United States, Italy and Spain. Sources were T cells, B-cell-depleted T cells, or PBMCs; the material itself was cDNA or gDNA.

This CDR3 region has 16 residues. Trimming shortened V by 6 bases and J by 0 bases, and 21 bases separated the two germline ends. The germline V gene encodes CDR1 SQVTM and CDR2 ANQGSEA. Study processing details: Scientists estimated how many nucleated cells there were by amplifying reference gene primers. Produced via immunoSEQ multiplex PCR; TCRdb's table is partial and in-frame only. Clone size and V and J calls were adopted from that table, with D and trimming inferred from the DNA. The data show hundreds of thousands of clones, with about nine tenths seen just once and about 0.26% held by the top ten.

The clonotype was recovered from a woman younger than 35 with acute or convalescent COVID-19. The chain recombines TRBV29-1 with TRBJ2-7; perhaps TRBD1 as D (6 bases). The sample was peripheral blood. The CDR3 DNA is TGCAGCGTCAAAAGCTCCAGGGGCACCTACTCCTACGAGCAGTACTTC. It specifies CSVKSSRGTYSYEQYF.